The sequence of this T cell receptor beta chain was determined in a study of shared clonotypes between healthy human individuals. TCRdb's copy holds only in-frame clones and misses some; the assay was immunoSEQ multiplex PCR. This table holds 2 million to 2.5 million clones, 85% to 95% found once. Germline values: CDR1 LGHNT, CDR2 FRNRAP. The CDR3 contains 13 residues. V was cut by 10 bases and J by 0 bases, with 11 bases left in between. This receptor was taken from a man between 18 and 29 years old in good health. Some clones in this sample may be carry-over from other donors' samples. The sample was naive CD4+ T cells from PBMCs. As to subset: CD45RA+ positively selected. The V call is TRBV12-5, the J call TRBJ2-3; a weak D match, TRBD2 (5 bases). The CDR3 sequence is CAKRTSSTDTQYF. CDR3 DNA sequence: TGTGCTAAACGGACTTCTAGCACAGATACGCAGTATTTT.